One and the same sample provided the 5 T cell receptor beta chains below, sequenced in a study of cytomegalovirus exposure and HLA in healthy donors. 13 Jbeta primers and 60 Vbeta primers were used for the PCR. Some clones are missing from TCRdb's copy, which holds only in-frame ones; the method was immunoSEQ multiplex PCR. The sample yields more than 65,000 clones, 60% to 75% seen once. Sequencing was done on a sample of PBMCs. The receptors stem from a woman aged 55-69 years in good health and CMV-seropositive.

This clone was observed a few times. The chain couples TRBV6-1 to TRBJ1-4; a weak D match, TRBD1 (5 bases). Germline-derived CDR1 and CDR2 are MNHNS and SASEGT. The CDR3 spans 13 residues. Trimming took 6 bases from V and 4 from J, leaving 9 bases between them. The CDR3 sequence is CASRTALNEKLFF. As DNA, the CDR3 is TGTGCCAGCAGGACAGCCCTTAATGAAAAACTGTTTTTT.

The rearrangement uses TRBV20-1 and TRBJ1-2; 7 positions match TRBD1. V was clipped by 2 bases and J by 8 bases; unmatched bases: 2. The CDR3 totals 11 residues. CDR1 and CDR2 (germline): DFQATT, SNEGSKA (reference sequence). CDR3 residues: CSARTGDGYTF. The CDR3 bases are TGCAGTGCTAGAACAGGGGACGGCTACACCTTC.

The J gene is TRBJ1-1, the V gene TRBV27; tentative D call: TRBD1 (5 bases). The CDR3 contains 16 residues. Trimming shortened V by 5 bases and J by 0 bases, and 16 bases separated the two germline ends. Germline-derived CDR1 and CDR2 are MNHEY and SMNVEV (reference sequence). CDR3 DNA: TGTGCCAGCAGTACCAAAACGCAGGGCCTGAACACTGAAGCTTTCTTT. It yields the protein CASSTKTQGLNTEAFF.

This chain uses TRBV5-1 with TRBJ2-2, with D tentatively TRBD1 (6 bases). This CDR3 contains 13 residues. Germline loops: CDR1 SGHRS, CDR2 YFSETQ. Between the trimmed V and J ends, which lost 2 bases and 6 bases, there was a span of 8 bases. DNA of the CDR3: TGCGCCAGCAGCTTCGGACAGCCCGGGGAGCTGTTTTTT. Amino acids: CASSFGQPGELFF.

V usage is TRBV15 and J usage is TRBJ1-2; 7 nucleotides match TRBD1. The CDR3 contains 15 residues. The junction had 6 bases not matched to a gene; V was cut back by 0 bases and J by 5 bases. Germline V CDR1 and CDR2: LNHNV, YYDKDF (reference sequence). The CDR3 sequence: CATSRDLTGWYGYTF. CDR3 DNA: TGTGCCACCAGCAGAGATTTGACAGGGTGGTATGGCTACACCTTC. Looking up the rest from reference TRBV15 and TRBJ1-2 gives the full variable domain: DAMVIQNPRYQVTQFGKPVTLSCSQTLNHNVMYWYQQKSSQAPKLLFHYYDKDFNNEADTPDNFQSRRPNTSFCFLDIRSPGLGDTAMYLCATSRDLTGWYGYTFGSGTRLTVV.